Listed below are T cell receptor beta chains from one sample, sequenced in a study of Graves' ophthalmopathy and Graves' hyperthyroidism. TCRdb re-called the multiplex PCR reads through MiXCR, storing one row per CDR3 protein. The sample comprises some 1.1 million distinct CDR3 sequences, 35% to 40% of which are singletons, and 11% rests with the top ten. Sequences were obtained from peripheral blood or thyroid tissue (not recorded which). The receptor source for this set is an adult man with Graves' hyperthyroidism. CDR3s include the opening cysteine and the closing phenylalanine or tryptophan. The D gene is left open where the match is weak. The size field is filled for only some rows; it gives once, few, many or a size class.

TRBJ1-2	.	.	TRBV10-3	CAIRYRGQLFGYTF	TGTGCCATCAGATACAGAGGACAGCTCTTTGGCTACACCTTC
TRBJ1-1	many	.	TRBV5-1	CASSLLITGRSEAFF	TGCGCCAGCAGCTTGTTAATAACAGGGAGATCTGAAGCTTTCTTT
TRBJ1-5	.	.	TRBV7-2	CASSSSGPRFYSNQPQHF	TGTGCCAGCAGTTCCTCGGGCCCCCGCTTTTATAGCAATCAGCCCCAGCATTTT
TRBJ2-6	.	.	TRBV4-1	CASRPPVSSGANVLTF	TGCGCCAGCAGACCACCAGTTAGCTCTGGGGCCAACGTCCTGACTTTC
TRBJ2-7	few	.	TRBV18	CASSSDNHYEQYF	TGTGCCAGCTCTTCGGACAACCACTACGAGCAGTACTTC
TRBJ1-5	.	.	TRBV6-5	CASSSGVVGQPQHF	TGTGCCAGCAGTTCCGGGGTGGTAGGCCAGCCCCAGCATTTT
TRBJ2-2	.	.	TRBV2	CTSSDGMSGELFF	TGTACCAGCAGTGACGGGATGTCCGGTGAGCTGTTTTTT
TRBJ1-5	few	.	TRBV7-8	CASSFQGMGSGNQPQHF	TGTGCCAGCAGCTTCCAGGGGATGGGATCGGGCAATCAGCCCCAGCATTTT
TRBJ2-7	few	.	TRBV20-1	CSARPDRPRIKSYEQYF	TGCAGTGCTAGACCGGACAGACCAAGGATAAAATCCTACGAGCAGTACTTC
TRBJ1-1	.	.	TRBV2	CASLLTGGNTEAFF	TGTGCCAGCCTCCTAACGGGTGGGAACACTGAAGCTTTCTTT
TRBJ1-1	.	TRBD1	TRBV10-3	CAIRATGITEAFF	TGTGCCATCAGGGCGACAGGGATCACTGAAGCTTTCTTT
TRBJ1-1	few	TRBD1	TRBV10-3	CATGGVDTEAFF	TGTGCCACAGGGGGCGTGGACACTGAAGCTTTCTTT
TRBJ2-5	many	.	TRBV2	CATGAEIQETQYF	TGTGCCACCGGAGCGGAGATCCAAGAGACCCAGTACTTC
TRBJ1-4	many	TRBD1	TRBV9	CASSAGQGQLFF	TGTGCCAGCAGCGCCGGACAGGGTCAACTGTTTTTT
TRBJ2-7	many	TRBD2	TRBV7-6	CASSLDPSGIYEQYF	TGTGCCAGCAGCTTAGACCCTAGCGGGATCTACGAGCAGTACTTC
TRBJ2-2	few	.	TRBV20-1	CSARDMGAPGELFF	TGCAGTGCTAGAGATATGGGGGCACCCGGGGAGCTGTTTTTT
TRBJ2-7	.	.	TRBV7-2	CASTPTYPGGWGTYEQYF	TGTGCCAGCACCCCGACTTACCCGGGGGGCTGGGGCACCTACGAGCAGTACTTC
TRBJ2-7	many	.	TRBV6-6	CASSSLNSYEQYF	TGTGCCAGCAGTTCACTCAACTCCTACGAGCAGTACTTC
TRBJ2-7	few	TRBD2	TRBV20-1	CSASAGDDEQYF	TGCAGTGCTAGCGCGGGAGATGACGAGCAGTACTTC
TRBJ2-7	.	TRBD1	TRBV7-2	CASSQVADRVYEQYF	TGTGCCAGCAGCCAAGTGGCGGACAGGGTCTACGAGCAGTACTTC
TRBJ1-5	many	.	TRBV7-2	CASSPMTDSNQPQHF	TGTGCCAGCAGCCCTATGACGGATAGCAATCAGCCCCAGCATTTT
TRBJ1-1	many	.	TRBV5-1	CAICTSIF	TGCGCCATCTGTACCTCGATTTTT
TRBJ1-4	.	.	TRBV7-8	CASSLARQAHSNEKLFF	TGTGCCAGCAGCTTAGCGAGACAGGCGCACTCTAATGAAAAACTGTTTTTT
TRBJ2-2	many	TRBD1	TRBV2	CASSTRDRGYTGELFF	TGTGCCAGCAGCACCCGGGACAGGGGATACACCGGGGAGCTGTTTTTT
TRBJ2-7	many	TRBD1	TRBV11-2	CASSSTRDRQVEQYF	TGTGCCAGCAGCTCTACCCGGGACAGACAGGTCGAGCAGTACTTC
TRBJ1-4	few	.	TRBV7-9	CASSPKETGYEKLFF	TGTGCCAGCAGCCCAAAAGAGACTGGATATGAAAAACTGTTTTTT
TRBJ2-7	many	.	TRBV5-6	CASSTGDFEQYF	TGTGCCAGCAGCACCGGAGACTTCGAGCAGTACTTC
TRBJ1-1	many	.	TRBV5-1	CASRQGTPGNTEAFF	TGCGCCAGCAGGCAGGGGACCCCTGGGAACACTGAAGCTTTCTTT
TRBJ2-5	many	.	TRBV7-2	CASSSRTGRVETQYF	TGTGCCAGCAGCTCCAGGACAGGGAGGGTAGAGACCCAGTACTTC
TRBJ2-2	few	.	TRBV7-6	CASSSRTEKNTGELFF	TGTGCCAGCAGCTCCCGGACAGAAAAGAACACCGGGGAGCTGTTTTTT
TRBJ1-2	many	TRBD1	TRBV25-1	CASSEQGDNYGYTF	TGTGCCAGCAGTGAACAGGGGGATAACTATGGCTACACCTTC
TRBJ2-7	.	.	TRBV20-1	CSALSRRAYEQYF	TGCAGTGCCCTCAGTCGCAGGGCCTACGAGCAGTACTTC
TRBJ2-7	many	TRBD2	TRBV7-2	CASSFSAGGPGEQYF	TGTGCCAGCAGCTTTTCGGCGGGAGGGCCGGGCGAGCAGTACTTC
TRBJ2-5	.	TRBD1	TRBV4-3	CASSQGTTGGPETQYF	TGCGCCAGCAGCCAAGGAACAACAGGGGGCCCGGAGACCCAGTACTTC
TRBJ1-6	many	TRBD1	TRBV20-1	CSASGTGTNSPLHF	TGCAGTGCTTCCGGGACAGGGACTAATTCACCCCTCCACTTT
TRBJ1-2	.	TRBD1	TRBV2	CARHQGAYYGYTF	TGTGCCAGGCACCAGGGGGCGTACTATGGCTACACCTTC
TRBJ2-2	.	TRBD2	TRBV3-1	CASSRQSSGGNTGELFF	TGTGCCAGCAGCCGACAATCTAGCGGGGGGAACACCGGGGAGCTGTTTTTT
TRBJ1-5	.	.	TRBV4-1	CASSQDSYNQPQHF	TGCGCCAGCAGCCAAGATTCTTACAATCAGCCCCAGCATTTT
TRBJ1-1	.	.	TRBV10-3	CAIPGTEAFF	TGTGCCATCCCGGGAACTGAAGCTTTCTTT
TRBJ2-1	.	TRBD2	TRBV11-1	CASIRLTSGRQSYNEQFF	TGTGCCAGCATTCGGTTGACTAGCGGGAGACAATCCTACAATGAGCAGTTCTTC
TRBJ2-7	few	.	TRBV7-2	CAEQLSSAPYEQYF	TGTGCCGAGCAGCTCAGCAGTGCCCCCTACGAGCAGTACTTC
TRBJ1-5	many	TRBD1	TRBV19	CASSMGQTNSNQPQHF	TGTGCCAGTAGCATGGGACAGACAAATAGCAATCAGCCCCAGCATTTT
TRBJ1-1	many	.	TRBV6-1	CASSATYNTEAFF	TGTGCCAGCAGCGCTACCTACAACACTGAAGCTTTCTTT
TRBJ2-2	.	.	TRBV25-1	CASSGFRGNTGELFF	TGTGCCAGCAGTGGATTTAGGGGGAACACCGGGGAGCTGTTTTTT
TRBJ2-5	many	TRBD1	TRBV7-9	CASSLTGYQETQYF	TGTGCCAGCAGCTTGACAGGGTACCAAGAGACCCAGTACTTC
TRBJ1-2	many	.	TRBV27	CASSLGREHYGYTF	TGTGCCAGCAGTTTGGGCAGGGAGCACTATGGCTACACCTTC
TRBJ1-1	.	TRBD1	TRBV7-9	CASSRGQGENTEAFF	TGTGCCAGCAGCCGGGGACAGGGGGAGAACACTGAAGCTTTCTTT
TRBJ2-2	.	.	TRBV5-1	CASSMLPGHTGELFF	TGCGCCAGCAGCATGCTTCCGGGGCATACCGGGGAGCTGTTTTTT
TRBJ2-5	.	TRBD1	TRBV5-1	CASSPRGQMGETQYF	TGCGCCAGCAGCCCGAGGGGGCAGATGGGAGAGACCCAGTACTTC
TRBJ1-4	many	.	TRBV7-8	CASSLIGGATNEKLFF	TGTGCCAGCAGTCTGATTGGGGGCGCAACTAATGAAAAACTGTTTTTT
TRBJ1-1	many	TRBD1	TRBV29-1	CSVKRTGMNTEAFF	TGCAGCGTTAAACGGACAGGAATGAACACTGAAGCTTTCTTT
TRBJ1-1	many	TRBD1	TRBV29-1	CSVVGTGGADTEAFF	TGCAGCGTTGTTGGGACAGGGGGCGCAGACACTGAAGCTTTCTTT
TRBJ2-2	many	.	TRBV7-9	CASSSLLWVSGELFF	TGTGCCAGCAGCTCGCTTCTCTGGGTTTCCGGGGAGCTGTTTTTT
TRBJ2-3	.	.	TRBV29-1	CSVAPRSIHLVDTQYF	TGCAGCGTCGCCCCTCGATCGATCCACCTGGTGGATACGCAGTATTTT
TRBJ1-1	.	.	TRBV6-6	CASSLGHRSEAFF	TGTGCCAGCAGCCTGGGACACAGGTCTGAAGCTTTCTTT
TRBJ1-1	many	TRBD1	TRBV5-1	CASKRDRVSEAFF	TGCGCCAGCAAACGGGACAGGGTATCTGAAGCTTTCTTT